What follows is one TCR beta chain and its context. Antigen specificity is unknown. This entry belongs to a study of cytomegalovirus exposure and HLA in healthy donors. Whole-study context: Genotyping showed approximately 81% of some 400 donors falling in the Caucasian-associated ancestry cluster. Findings of the study overall: Earlier findings revealed that most TCR beta V segments proved productive either about 87% or about 30% of the time. A list of approximately 160 TCR beta chains associated with cytomegalovirus was given. TCR beta V- and J-gene trimming was later associated with a missense DCLRE1C variant.

Amplification used 60 Vbeta primers and 13 Jbeta primers. Libraries were prepared by immunoSEQ multiplex PCR; TCRdb keeps only in-frame clonotypes and omits some of them. This sample has 95,000 to 150,000 clones; more than 65% occur once, and the top ten carry approximately 4%. This TCR came from a man aged 18 to 30 in good health and CMV-seropositive. Sequencing used PBMCs.

CDR3 sequence: CASSQMRGVGQTYEQYF. The CDR3 nucleotides read TGCGCCAGCAGCCAGATGCGGGGAGTGGGACAGACCTACGAGCAGTACTTC. The chain couples TRBV4-3 to TRBJ2-7, with D perhaps TRBD1 (7 bases). This CDR3 has 17 residues. Germline V gene sequence: CDR1 LGHNA, CDR2 YSLEER. The V end lost 3 bases, the J end lost 2 bases, and 20 bases lay between the germline ends.